The 27 T cell receptor beta chains below come from one sample, sequenced in a study of T-cell reconstitution after alpha-beta-depleted transplantation in children. Unique molecular identifiers were incorporated when the TCRbeta library was constructed. TCRdb called the PCR reads again in MiXCR, with one record for every CDR3 protein. This table holds almost 600,000 distinct CDR3 sequences, roughly a quarter found once. The specimen was PBMCs, collected before TCRalphabeta/CD19-depleted stem cell transplant. All receptors come from a boy in the first two years of life with Wiskott-Aldrich syndrome, due to receive a stem cell transplant.

In its sample, this clonotype was seen a few times. The rearrangement uses TRBV10-3 and TRBJ1-3; TRBD1 matches at 8 bases. Unmatched junction bases numbered 5, after V lost 6 bases and J lost 4 bases. The CDR3 covers 14 residues. Germline V gene sequence: CDR1 ENHRY, CDR2 SYGVKD. This CDR3 is CAISPTGVGNTIYF. In DNA, the CDR3 is TGTGCCATCAGCCCGACAGGGGTCGGAAACACCATATATTTT.

The CDR3 DNA sequence: TGTGCCAGCAGCCGAGAGATACAAGGGGGACTGAACACTGAAGCTTTCTTT. As protein: CASSREIQGGLNTEAFF. The chain is built from TRBV4-2 and TRBJ1-1; a weak D match, TRBD1 (6 bases). The CDR3 is made up of 17 amino acids. V lost 4 bases to trimming and J lost 0 bases, with 18 bases between them. CDR1 and CDR2 from the germline V gene are LGHNA and YNFKEQ.

The gene calls are TRBV29-1 and TRBJ2-1; D unclear. The CDR3 loop spans 15 amino acids. V was cut by 7 bases and J by 0 bases, with 16 bases left in between. Germline values: CDR1 SQVTM, CDR2 ANQGSEA. The CDR3: CSGRPDLSSYNEQFF. The DNA of the CDR3 is TGCAGCGGGCGCCCTGACTTGAGCTCCTACAATGAGCAGTTCTTC.

This chain joins TRBV25-1 and TRBJ2-4, with 7 bases lining up with TRBD1. Germline V lookup: CDR1 MGHDK, CDR2 SYGVNS. V lost 7 bases, J lost 6 bases, and 3 bases stayed unmatched. CDR3 length: 12 residues. For the CDR3, the DNA is TGTGCCAGCAAGTACAGGGGAAACATTCAGTACTTC. It specifies CASKYRGNIQYF.

In its sample, this clonotype was seen a few times. The V gene is TRBV2, the J gene TRBJ1-1; D might be TRBD1 (6 bases). Trimming took 6 bases from V and 2 from J, leaving 16 bases between them. Germline lookup yields CDR1 SNHLY and CDR2 FYNNEI. The CDR3 consists of 15 residues. The DNA of the CDR3 is TGTGCCAGCAGCCGACAAGGACAGCTCAACACTGAAGCTTTCTTT. Translation gives CASSRQGQLNTEAFF.

The V and J genes are TRBV5-1 and TRBJ2-1; D remains unclear. V lost 3 bases, J lost 6 bases, and 13 bases lay in between. From germline, CDR1 is SGHRS and CDR2 YFSETQ. The CDR3 loop spans 14 amino acids. The CDR3 loop reads CASSSTGALNEQFF. Written as DNA, the CDR3 is TGCGCCAGCAGCTCAACCGGAGCGCTCAATGAGCAGTTCTTC.

This clonotype was seen more than once but under ten times. J is TRBJ1-5 and V is TRBV30, with D possibly being TRBD1 (5 bases). V lost 1 base and J lost 0, with 10 bases in between. Germline V gives CDR1 GTSNPN, CDR2 SVGIG (reference sequence). CDR3 size: 15 residues. CDR3 coding DNA: TGTGCCTGGAGTGCCTTGGGGCCTAGCAATCAGCCCCAGCATTTT. Protein sequence: CAWSALGPSNQPQHF.

The J gene is TRBJ1-5, the V gene TRBV5-1; the D is unclear. Trimming removed 7 bases from V and 7 bases from J, with 21 bases in between. CDR1 and CDR2 from the germline V gene are SGHRS and YFSETQ. This CDR3 spans 15 amino acids. The CDR3 DNA follows: TGCGCCAGCTCTAGGAGTCTGGGATTTGTCCAGCCCCAGCATTTT. Protein sequence: CASSRSLGFVQPQHF.

V usage is TRBV5-1 and J usage is TRBJ1-1; D ambiguous. V was trimmed by 0 bases and J by 0 bases, leaving 6 bases between them. This CDR3 region has 14 residues. Germline lookup yields CDR1 SGHRS and CDR2 YFSETQ. The CDR3 DNA is TGCGCCAGCAGCTTGGCCAGGATGAACACTGAAGCTTTCTTT. Amino acid sequence: CASSLARMNTEAFF.

This clonotype was observed a few times. This chain links TRBV3-1 with TRBJ2-7, with D possibly being TRBD1 (5 bases). Germline-derived CDR1 and CDR2 are LGHDT and YNNKEL (reference sequence). V dropped 4 bases and J dropped 0 bases, with 10 bases sitting between them. The CDR3 spans 14 residues. CDR3 region: CASSPRQSSYEQYF. CDR3 nucleotide sequence: TGTGCCAGCAGCCCCCGACAGAGCTCCTACGAGCAGTACTTC.

V gene TRBV28 combines with J gene TRBJ1-5; TRBD1 aligns across 7 bases. Trimming took 6 bases from V and 6 from J; bases not matched to a gene: 5. This CDR3 has 13 amino acids. From germline, CDR1 is MDHEN and CDR2 SYDVKM. CDR3 sequence reads: CASSPDRVQPQHF. CDR3 nucleotides: TGTGCCAGCAGCCCTGACAGGGTTCAGCCCCAGCATTTT. The full variable domain, with the rest looked up from reference TRBV28 and TRBJ1-5, is DVKVTQSSRYLVKRTGEKVFLECVQDMDHENMFWYRQDPGLGLRLIYFSYDVKMKEKGDIPEGYSVSREKKERFSLILESASTNQTSMYLCASSPDRVQPQHFGDGTRLSIL.

CDR3 nucleotides: TGTGCCATCAGTGAGGTTTTCGGCAGGATTGAGCAGTACTTC. This gives the protein CAISEVFGRIEQYF. The chain employs TRBV10-3 and TRBJ2-7; the D is unclear. V lost 2 bases, J lost 7 bases, and 15 bases lay in between. The CDR3 extends over 14 amino acids. Germline-derived CDR1 and CDR2 are ENHRY and SYGVKD.

V is TRBV12-3 or TRBV12-4 and J is TRBJ2-2; 12 bases are a match to TRBD2. After removal of 3 bases from V and 6 bases from J, the junction contained 5 bases not matched to a gene. The CDR3 consists of 16 residues. CDR3 sequence (DNA): TGTGCCAGCAGTTTTTGGCTAGCGGGAGGGTCCGGGGAGCTGTTTTTT. This codes for CASSFWLAGGSGELFF.

The V gene is TRBV5-1, the J gene TRBJ2-7, with 9 bases identical to TRBD1. The CDR3 is made up of 15 amino acids. Germline CDR1 SGHRS, CDR2 YFSETQ. Germline trimming cut 3 bases from V and 4 bases from J; bases unmatched to any gene: 8. CDR3 amino acids: CASSSLLGQGYEQYF. The CDR3 bases are TGCGCCAGCAGCTCACTACTGGGACAGGGTTACGAGCAGTACTTC. Using reference TRBV5-1 and TRBJ2-7 for the parts outside the CDR3, the full variable domain is KAGVTQTPRYLIKTRGQQVTLSCSPISGHRSVSWYQQTPGQGLQFLFEYFSETQRNKGNFPGRFSGRQFSNSRSEMNVSTLELGDSALYLCASSSLLGQGYEQYFGPGTRLTVT.

There are a few counts of this clonotype. The chain's CDR3 is CASSRGQGWQPQHF. In DNA form, the CDR3 reads TGTGCCAGCAGCCGAGGACAGGGATGGCAGCCCCAGCATTTT. The chain employs TRBV7-2 and TRBJ1-5, with 8 bases that match TRBD1. Trimming cost V 5 bases and J 7 bases; bases outside gene matches: 7. There are 14 residues in the CDR3. The germline gives CDR1 SGHTA, CDR2 FQGNSA.

This clonotype was seen a few times. The rearrangement uses TRBV5-1 and TRBJ2-6; D may be TRBD1 (7 bases). V was clipped by 0 bases and J by 4 bases, with 14 bases between them. This CDR3 is 17 amino acids long. Per germline, CDR1 SGHRS and CDR2 YFSETQ. The DNA for the CDR3 is TGCGCCAGCAGCTTGGTCGGAGGGGGCGGCGGGGCCAACGTCCTGACTTTC. It is translated as CASSLVGGGGGANVLTF.

The chain carries TRBV10-3 and TRBJ2-7; D possibly uses TRBD1 or TRBD2 (5 bases each). CDR1 is ENHRY, CDR2 SYGVKD, per germline. CDR3 length equals 13 residues. V gave up 10 bases and J gave up 2 bases, with 15 bases separating them. The CDR3 DNA reads as TGTGCCACCATGACCAGGGAGACCTACGAGCAGTACTTC. Translated, it gives CATMTRETYEQYF.

The chain carries TRBV7-8 and TRBJ2-7; 12 bases line up with TRBD2. Germline lookup yields CDR1 SGHVS and CDR2 FQNEAQ. Unmatched junction bases numbered 11, after V lost 3 bases and J lost 2 bases. The CDR3 extends over 18 amino acids. As DNA, the CDR3 is TGTGCCAGCAGCTTCGCTAGCGGGAGGGCCAGAGGGACCTACGAGCAGTACTTC. This codes for CASSFASGRARGTYEQYF.

The CDR3 spells CASSYSWTSSYNEQFF. The CDR3 DNA is TGTGCCAGCAGTTACTCGTGGACAAGCTCCTACAATGAGCAGTTCTTC. V and J are TRBV6-5 and TRBJ2-1; D possibly corresponds to TRBD1 (5 bases). CDR3 length equals 16 residues. The V end lost 0 bases, the J end lost 0 bases, and 9 bases lay between the germline ends. Germline CDR1 reads MNHEY; CDR2 reads SVGAGI.

The chain recombines TRBV5-1 with TRBJ2-1; 16 bases line up with TRBD2. Germline V lookup: CDR1 SGHRS, CDR2 YFSETQ. With 4 bases clipped from V and 7 bases from J, the junction kept 8 bases outside the gene matches. This CDR3 is built from 17 residues. The CDR3 loop is CASSPQTGLAGGNEQFF. DNA of the CDR3: TGCGCCAGCAGCCCTCAGACGGGACTAGCGGGAGGGAATGAGCAGTTCTTC.

This sequence joins TRBV29-1 and TRBJ2-7; TRBD2 agrees at 7 bases. The CDR3 runs to 15 residues. Germline V gene lookup returns CDR1 SQVTM and CDR2 ANQGSEA. Trimming cost V 1 base and J 2 bases; bases outside gene matches: 8. CDR3 residues: CSVEARTSGAYEQYF. CDR3 nucleotides: TGCAGCGTTGAAGCCCGGACTAGTGGTGCCTACGAGCAGTACTTC.

This clonotype showed up just a few times. This chain joins TRBV9 and TRBJ2-3, with D uncertain. This CDR3 comprises 13 residues. The V and J ends lost 5 bases and 4 bases respectively, with 11 bases between them. Germline V gene sequence: CDR1 SGDLS, CDR2 YYNGEE. In nucleotides, the CDR3 is TGTGCCAGCAGTAACACTTACGCAGATACGCAGTATTTT. It translates to CASSNTYADTQYF. The full variable domain, in which reference TRBV9 and TRBJ2-3 provide the parts outside the CDR3, is DSGVTQTPKHLITATGQRVTLRCSPRSGDLSVYWYQQSLDQGLQFLIQYYNGEERAKGNILERFSAQQFPDLHSELNLSSLELGDSALYFCASSNTYADTQYFGPGTRLTVL.

As DNA, the CDR3 is TGTGCCAGCAGTTCTCGGACGGCGAGCTCCTACGAGCAGTACTTC. Its protein is CASSSRTASSYEQYF. V is TRBV27 and J is TRBJ2-7, with D unresolved. This CDR3 contains 15 residues. Deletions cut 4 bases from V and 0 bases from J, with 13 bases between. CDR1 is MNHEY and CDR2 is SMNVEV in the germline V gene (reference sequence).

The chain uses TRBV14 and TRBJ2-1; 7 positions match TRBD2. The CDR3 runs 19 residues. From germline, CDR1 is SGHDN and CDR2 FVKESK. The trim removed 4 bases at V and 1 base at J, leaving 16 bases unmatched. CDR3 protein: CASSPRLARPTTSYNEQFF. CDR3 DNA: TGTGCCAGCAGCCCGCGACTAGCTCGACCGACGACTTCCTACAATGAGCAGTTCTTC.

The chain employs TRBV20-1 and TRBJ2-3, with TRBD2 matching over 13 bases. Germline loops: CDR1 DFQATT, CDR2 SNEGSKA (reference sequence). The junction had 5 bases not matched to a gene; V was cut back by 3 bases and J by 5 bases. This CDR3 spans 15 amino acids. CDR3 loop: CSASTRTSGRDTQYF. The CDR3 DNA sequence: TGCAGTGCTAGTACTAGGACTAGCGGGAGAGATACGCAGTATTTT.

This sequence joins TRBV18 and TRBJ2-5; no clear D gene. The germline V gene encodes CDR1 KGHSH and CDR2 LQKENI. The CDR3 covers 13 residues. V lost 5 bases and J 2 bases, leaving 9 bases between the germline ends. CDR3 nucleotides: TGTGCCAGCTCAATCTACGATCAAGAGACCCAGTACTTC. It translates to CASSIYDQETQYF.

The chain combines TRBV20-1 with TRBJ1-5, with D tentatively TRBD1 (5 bases). Germline lookup yields CDR1 DFQATT and CDR2 SNEGSKA (reference sequence). V gave up 1 base and J gave up 2 bases, with 9 bases separating them. This CDR3 region has 14 residues. The CDR3 sequence: CSARVGVGNQPQHF. CDR3 in DNA: TGCAGTGCTAGAGTGGGGGTGGGCAATCAGCCCCAGCATTTT.